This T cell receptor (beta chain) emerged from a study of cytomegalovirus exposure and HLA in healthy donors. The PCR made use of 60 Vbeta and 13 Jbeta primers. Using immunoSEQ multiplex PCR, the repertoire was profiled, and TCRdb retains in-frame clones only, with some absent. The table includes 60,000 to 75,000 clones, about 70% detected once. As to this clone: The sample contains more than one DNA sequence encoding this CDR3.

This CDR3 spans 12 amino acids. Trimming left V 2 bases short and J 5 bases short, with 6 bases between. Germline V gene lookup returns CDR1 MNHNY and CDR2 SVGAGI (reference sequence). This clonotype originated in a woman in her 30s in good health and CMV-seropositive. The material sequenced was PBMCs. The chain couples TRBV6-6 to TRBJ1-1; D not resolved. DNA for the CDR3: TGTGCCAGCAGTTACGCGGGGACTGAAGCTTTCTTT. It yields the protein CASSYAGTEAFF.